This TCR beta chain originates from a study of cytomegalovirus exposure and HLA in healthy donors. Regarding this clone: The antigen is not known.

Per the germline V gene, CDR1 is MGHDK and CDR2 is SYGVNS. This CDR3 is built from 13 residues. Trimming cost V 3 bases and J 8 bases, with 13 bases left between them. Study-wide results and caveats: Reports credit the classifier with highly specific, highly sensitive diagnosis of cytomegalovirus status. Compared with the approximately 680-donor mean, an Asian-associated ancestry cluster reportedly had fewer N-insertions, according to a later analysis.

This PCR relied on a set of 60 Vbeta primers and 13 Jbeta primers. The assay was immunoSEQ multiplex PCR, and TCRdb's table has in-frame clones only and misses some. The table has about 200,000 clones, around 73% seen once. Specimen: PBMCs. V is TRBV25-1 and J is TRBJ1-2, with D maybe TRBD1 (6 bases). The receptor was derived from a woman in her thirties in good health and CMV-seronegative. The CDR3 DNA is TGTGCCAGCAGTGACCCTTGGACAGTCGGCTACACCTTC. Translating it yields CASSDPWTVGYTF.